One sample yielded the 28 T cell receptor beta chains listed below, sequenced in a study of beta chain features in type 1 diabetes. The study's findings and limits: Among patients with Type 1 diabetes, TCRB CDR3s were moderately but significantly shorter in every one of the four CD4+ subsets.

Expressed TCRB transcripts were sequenced, since all the RNA that had been isolated was reverse transcribed. Repertoires were generated with immunoSEQ multiplex PCR, while TCRdb's copy carries only in-frame clones and drops some. Here the sample spans more than 95,000 clones, 17% being singletons. These receptors have no identified antigens. Sequenced sample: central memory CD4+ T cells from blood. These TCRs come from a man aged 18 to 35 with type 1 diabetes.

There are many counts of this clone. The chain links TRBV5-1 to TRBJ2-7, with TRBD1 matching over 7 bases. The CDR3 sequence is 16 residues long. Looked up from germline, CDR1 is SGHRS and CDR2 is YFSETQ. V lost 4 bases and J lost 0; bases outside the gene matches: 10. The CDR3: CASSLQGSTTSYEQYF. The CDR3 nucleotides are TGCGCCAGCAGCCTACAGGGGTCCACAACCTCCTACGAGCAGTACTTC.

At least ten counts were recorded for this clone. The chain is built from TRBV2 and TRBJ2-1; TRBD2 matches 9 bases. J lost 8 bases, V lost 5 bases, and 7 bases had no gene match. In germline, CDR1 is SNHLY, CDR2 FYNNEI. The CDR3 covers 14 residues. The CDR3 DNA is TGTGCCAGCAGTCAAGAAGCGGGGGGCCATGAGCAGTTCTTC. Amino acids: CASSQEAGGHEQFF.

In this sample, this clone turned up a few times. The chain uses TRBV7-2 and TRBJ1-1, with D unresolved. Germline-derived CDR1 and CDR2 are SGHTA and FQGNSA. Between the trimmed V and J ends, which lost 1 base and 4 bases, there was a span of 10 bases. This CDR3 is built from 14 residues. CDR3 in DNA: TGTGCCAGCAGCTTAGTTGGCCAACTCACTGAAGCTTTCTTT. Protein sequence: CASSLVGQLTEAFF.

This clone was observed a handful of times. The gene calls are TRBV14 and TRBJ1-1; 9 bases line up with TRBD1. Germline assignment: CDR1 SGHDN and CDR2 FVKESK. Trimming at V came to 2 bases and at J to 11 bases, leaving 12 bases not matched to a gene. CDR3 length equals 15 residues. The CDR3 region has the DNA TGTGCCAGCAGCCAACTATATGGGACAGGGCCTGGGGCTTTCTTT. It translates to CASSQLYGTGPGAFF. The whole variable domain, filled in from reference TRBV14 and TRBJ1-1, reads EAGVTQFPSHSVIEKGQTVTLRCDPISGHDNLYWYRRVMGKEIKFLLHFVKESKQDESGMPNNRFLAERTGGTYSTLKVQPAELEDSGVYFCASSQLYGTGPGAFFGQGTRLTVV.

The chain carries TRBV30 and TRBJ2-5; D is possibly TRBD2 (6 bases). Trimming took off 3 bases at V and 3 bases at J, with 11 bases between the two ends. CDR1 is GTSNPN and CDR2 is SVGIG in the germline V gene (reference sequence). The CDR3 is 13 amino acids. The CDR3 is CAWSPGLKETQYF. The DNA of the CDR3 is TGTGCCTGGAGCCCCGGACTAAAAGAGACCCAGTACTTC.

To note about this clone: Other DNA sequences in this sample translate to the same CDR3. The chain joins TRBV2 to TRBJ2-3, with unresolved D. The CDR3 is made up of 11 amino acids. Trimming removed 7 bases from V and 2 bases from J, with 4 bases in between. Germline assignment: CDR1 SNHLY and CDR2 FYNNEI. CDR3 in DNA: TGTGCCAGCACCTACACAGATACGCAGTATTTT. Its protein product is CASTYTDTQYF.

The V gene is TRBV5-4, the J gene TRBJ2-7; no firm D call. Trimming left V 5 bases short and J 2 bases short, with 20 bases between. From germline, CDR1 is SGHNT and CDR2 YYREEE (reference sequence). CDR3 size: 16 residues. For the CDR3, the DNA is TGTGCCAGCAGGCCAACAGACCGCAGTAAGACCTACGAGCAGTACTTC. The encoded protein is CASRPTDRSKTYEQYF.

The J gene is TRBJ2-7, the V gene TRBV30; a possible D gene is TRBD1 (6 bases). Germline assignment: CDR1 GTSNPN and CDR2 SVGIG (reference sequence). The CDR3 has 14 amino acids. V was pared by 6 bases and J by 0 bases, with 15 bases between. This chain's CDR3 is CACEGHSSSYEQYF. The CDR3 nucleotides read TGTGCCTGTGAGGGACACTCTAGCTCCTACGAGCAGTACTTC.

This sequence joins TRBV1 and TRBJ2-1; the table names TRBD1, a call not compared with the DNA. TRBV1 is given as a pseudogene. CDR3 length: 13 amino acids. Here the CDR3 DNA reads TGCACCAGCAGCCAAGATCCAGTTCATGAGCAGTTCTTC. This translates into CTSSQDPVHEQFF.

This clone was counted only a few times. V gene TRBV18 combines with J gene TRBJ2-7, with D unclear. Per the germline V gene, CDR1 is KGHSH and CDR2 is LQKENI. CDR3 length: 13 amino acids. Trimming removed 3 bases from V and 4 bases from J, with 10 bases in between. The CDR3 is CASSPLEVYEQYF. CDR3 in DNA: TGTGCCAGCTCACCTCTGGAAGTGTACGAGCAGTACTTC.

This chain joins TRBV5-4 and TRBJ2-7, with D perhaps TRBD1 or TRBD2 (5 bases each). Trimming took 1 base from V and 3 from J, leaving 8 bases between them. Germline lookup yields CDR1 SGHNT and CDR2 YYREEE (reference sequence). The length of the CDR3 is 13 residues. CDR3 loop: CASSLPGLYEQYF. In nucleotides, the CDR3 is TGTGCCAGCAGCTTGCCGGGGCTCTACGAGCAGTACTTC.

To note about this clone: A much larger clone differs from this one at a single base, so this may be a read error. The same CDR3 can be traced to other DNA sequences in this sample. V is TRBV2 and J is TRBJ1-5, with a tentative D call TRBD1 (5 bases). This CDR3 spans 14 amino acids. Per the germline V gene, CDR1 is SNHLY and CDR2 is FYNNEI. V lost 2 bases and J lost 6, with 11 bases in between. DNA of the CDR3: TGTGCCAGCAGTGAAAACCAGGGAAGTCAGCCCCAGCATTTT. Protein sequence: CASSENQGSQPQHF.

This clone was seen only a few times. The chain has TRBV6-5 and TRBJ1-2; D might be TRBD1 (6 bases). CDR1 is MNHEY and CDR2 is SVGAGI in the germline V gene. V dropped 5 bases and J dropped 2 bases, with 6 bases sitting between them. The CDR3 runs to 12 residues. CDR3 sequence reads: CASSGQNYGYTF. The CDR3, as DNA: TGTGCCAGCAGTGGACAGAACTATGGCTACACCTTC.

The chain recombines TRBV30 with TRBJ2-7; the D is unclear. The CDR3 has 13 amino acids. V gave up 5 bases and J gave up 4 bases, with 15 bases separating them. Germline V gives CDR1 GTSNPN, CDR2 SVGIG (reference sequence). CDR3 residues: CAWGNQVGYEQYF. The CDR3 region has the DNA TGTGCCTGGGGGAACCAGGTCGGTTACGAGCAGTACTTC.

The sample holds a few counts of this clone. V is TRBV10-3 and J is TRBJ2-1, with D hard to call. Trimming removed 2 bases from V and 5 bases from J, with 7 bases in between. Germline V gene lookup returns CDR1 ENHRY and CDR2 SYGVKD. CDR3 size: 13 residues. The CDR3, as DNA: TGTGCCATCAGTGAGATATCCAACAATGAGCAGTTCTTC. Protein product: CAISEISNNEQFF.

The rearrangement uses TRBV5-1 and TRBJ2-3, with D possibly being TRBD1 or TRBD2 (6 bases each). This CDR3 has 18 amino acids. With 0 bases removed from V and 6 bases from J, the gap between germline ends came to 23 bases. Germline V gene lookup returns CDR1 SGHRS and CDR2 YFSETQ. CDR3 sequence reads: CASSLARRGHTFEDTQYF. The CDR3 nucleotides read TGCGCCAGCAGCTTGGCTCGGAGGGGACATACGTTCGAGGATACGCAGTATTTT.

The J gene is TRBJ1-1, the V gene TRBV2, with D possibly matching TRBD1 (6 bases). V lost 6 bases to trimming and J lost 2 bases, with 10 bases between them. The CDR3 runs to 13 residues. From germline, CDR1 is SNHLY and CDR2 FYNNEI. The CDR3 DNA follows: TGTGCCAGCAGGATACAGGGAAACACTGAAGCTTTCTTT. It encodes CASRIQGNTEAFF.

This clone was seen only a few times. The chain links TRBV29-1 to TRBJ2-1; D gene unclear. With 6 bases removed from V and 1 base from J, the gap between germline ends came to 13 bases. Per the germline V gene, CDR1 is SQVTM and CDR2 is ANQGSEA. The CDR3 covers 14 residues. The CDR3 coding sequence is TGCAGCGTAAGTTCGACGGCTTCCTACAATGAGCAGTTCTTC. This encodes CSVSSTASYNEQFF.

The chain carries TRBV7-2 and TRBJ2-7, with 11 bases aligning to TRBD2. Germline lookup yields CDR1 SGHTA and CDR2 FQGNSA. The CDR3 length is 17 residues. Trimming took 0 bases from V and 1 from J; bases not matched to a gene: 5. The CDR3 reads CASSLALTSGTSYEQYF. As DNA, the CDR3 is TGTGCCAGCAGCTTAGCCTTGACTAGCGGGACGTCCTACGAGCAGTACTTC.

The table lists this clone with a few counts. V is TRBV5-4 and J is TRBJ2-3, with TRBD2 identical over 8 bases. Germline V CDR1 and CDR2: SGHNT, YYREEE (reference sequence). V shed 4 bases, J shed 4 bases, and the junction held 14 bases outside the gene matches. The CDR3 is 17 residues long. The CDR3 nucleotides read TGTGCCAGCAGCCCGACGGCCGGGACTAGTTCCGCAGATACGCAGTATTTT. It yields the protein CASSPTAGTSSADTQYF.

In DNA, the CDR3 is TGTGCCAGCAGCGTAGGTGACAGTCGGGGATCACCCCTCCACTTT. Protein sequence: CASSVGDSRGSPLHF. J is TRBJ1-6 and V is TRBV9; tentatively, D is TRBD1 (5 bases). V lost 0 bases, J lost 10 bases, and 14 bases lay in between. The CDR3 spans 15 residues. CDR1 and CDR2 from the germline V gene are SGDLS and YYNGEE.

The chain has TRBV28 and TRBJ1-2, with D possibly matching TRBD1 (6 bases). CDR3 size: 13 residues. V lost 5 bases and J 4 bases, leaving 11 bases between the germline ends. Per the germline V gene, CDR1 is MDHEN and CDR2 is SYDVKM. The CDR3 sequence is CASSQGRGYGYTF. The CDR3 nucleotides read TGTGCCAGCAGTCAGGGCAGGGGCTATGGCTACACCTTC.

This clone was detected a few times. The rearrangement uses TRBV7-2 and TRBJ2-5, with unresolved D. The better agreement between TRBJ2-7 and the DNA end casts doubt on the J call. The CDR3 sequence is 13 residues long. Germline loops: CDR1 SGHTA, CDR2 FQGNSA. The CDR3, as DNA: TGTGCCAGCACCGAGTACACCTCCTACGAGCAGTACTTC. Its translation is CASTEYTSYEQYF.

The rearrangement links TRBV14 to TRBJ1-6; D is uncertain. V lost 1 base to trimming and J lost 9 bases, with 10 bases between them. Germline lookup yields CDR1 SGHDN and CDR2 FVKESK. The CDR3 covers 14 residues. The CDR3 here is CASSQAALFSPLHF. CDR3 nucleotide sequence: TGTGCCAGCAGCCAAGCCGCCTTGTTTTCACCCCTCCACTTT. The full variable domain, in which reference TRBV14 and TRBJ1-6 provide the parts outside the CDR3, is EAGVTQFPSHSVIEKGQTVTLRCDPISGHDNLYWYRRVMGKEIKFLLHFVKESKQDESGMPNNRFLAERTGGTYSTLKVQPAELEDSGVYFCASSQAALFSPLHFGNGTRLTVT.

The V gene is TRBV30, the J gene TRBJ2-3, with D possibly TRBD1 on 7 matching bases. The V end lost 1 base, the J end lost 5 bases, and 10 bases lay between the germline ends. This CDR3 has 13 residues. The germline CDR1 and CDR2 sequences are GTSNPN and SVGIG (reference sequence). CDR3 amino acids: CAWSDRGGDTQYF. The CDR3 DNA reads TGTGCCTGGAGTGACAGGGGAGGAGATACGCAGTATTTT.

V and J are TRBV4-3 and TRBJ1-1; tentatively, D is TRBD1 (5 bases). V gave up 1 base and J gave up 3 bases, with 21 bases separating them. CDR1 LGHNA and CDR2 YSLEER come from the germline V gene. The CDR3 consists of 18 residues. DNA of the CDR3: TGCGCCAGCAGCCAAGTCCCCTTTAGGGGACCCGAGGACACTGAAGCTTTCTTT. Its protein is CASSQVPFRGPEDTEAFF.

Details on this clone: The identical CDR3 is also encoded by other nucleotide sequences in the sample. Here the CDR3 DNA reads TGTGCCAGCAGTGAAGCTAGCTCCTACGAGCAGTACTTC. Protein: CASSEASSYEQYF. This sequence joins TRBV6-1 and TRBJ2-7, with D unclear. Germline loops: CDR1 MNHNS, CDR2 SASEGT. The ends were cut back, 0 bases at V and 0 bases at J, with 3 bases in the middle. The length of the CDR3 is 13 residues.

This clone was picked up a small number of times. The gene calls are TRBV7-9 and TRBJ2-7; 7 nucleotides agree with TRBD2. This CDR3 spans 14 amino acids. The germline gives CDR1 SEHNR, CDR2 FQNEAQ (reference sequence). The V and J ends lost 0 bases and 7 bases, in that order; junction bases with no gene match: 6. In nucleotides, the CDR3 is TGTGCCAGCAGCTTAGCGGCTAGCGGCCCGGAGCAGTACTTC. This codes for CASSLAASGPEQYF.